The source of this TCR beta chain is a study of vaccination effects on CD4 cells after COVID-19. Study at large: Participants received two doses of either the BNT162b2 or mRNA-1273 vaccine.

Assay: immunoSEQ multiplex PCR; the TCRdb copy retains only in-frame clones and omits some. The data contain 50,000 to 65,000 clones, 75% to 90% of them singletons. Points on this clone: Antigen unknown.

Antigen-specific CD4+ T cell clonotypes were called by their expansion after viral peptide-pool culture in ViraFEST. Following an approximately eleven-day culture, CD4+ T cells were purified. In culture with 10 IU/ml IL-2 and roughly 9.7 ug/ml peptides, PBMC were grown at a few million per well. Between the trimmed V and J ends, which lost 2 bases and 6 bases, there was a span of 14 bases. The CDR3 is 15 residues long. CDR1 and CDR2 (germline): SGHTA, FQGNSA. The genes are TRBV7-2 and TRBJ2-1; D ambiguous. The TCR comes from a human donor who received a COVID-19 vaccine. This specimen was CD4+ T cells from PBMCs cultured with HCoV-229E spike peptides, taken before COVID-19 vaccination. The CDR3 DNA is TGTGCCAGCAGCTTATACGTGGGCAAGGGCAATGAGCAGTTCTTC. Residues: CASSLYVGKGNEQFF.